This T cell receptor beta chain was captured by sequencing in a study of breast tumors, draining lymph nodes, adjacent tissues. Overall study results and limits: Tumor TCR diversity was below lymph nodes but above nontumor tissue. The data were judged consistent with most tumor T cells coming from lymph node and expanding in tumor.

TCRdb re-called the multiplex PCR reads with MiXCR, one entry per CDR3 protein. The sample carries some 17,000 distinct CDR3 sequences, 45% recorded once. Comment on this clonotype: Its matching antigen is unknown.

This receptor was obtained from a female donor with breast cancer. Some clones in this sample may be carry-over from other donors' samples. The sequencing sample was made of tumor-adjacent breast tissue.

CDR3 region: CASSVDGYNEQFF. Written as DNA, the CDR3 is TGTGCCAGCAGCGTGGACGGCTACAATGAGCAGTTCTTC. The chain has TRBV9 and TRBJ2-1; D remains unclear. Trimming took off 2 bases at V and 3 bases at J, with 6 bases between the two ends. The CDR3 length is 13 residues. Germline CDR1 reads SGDLS; CDR2 reads YYNGEE.